This entry lists 8 T cell receptor beta chains sequenced from one sample in a study of PD-1 blockade in mismatch repair-deficient tumors. Sequencing used immunoSEQ multiplex PCR; TCRdb keeps in-frame clones, though not all of them. In the table there are 15,000 to 20,000 clones, over 75% of which are singletons. This material consisted of PBMCs, taken about 22 weeks after starting pembrolizumab. The receptors were gathered from an adult with mismatch repair-deficient cancer.

The chain uses TRBV5-1 and TRBJ2-1; possibly TRBD2 for D (6 bases). V was trimmed by 4 bases and J by 4 bases, leaving 15 bases between them. The CDR3 spans 15 residues. Germline lookup yields CDR1 SGHRS and CDR2 YFSETQ. The CDR3 bases are TGCGCCAGCAGCCCGGGTGGGAGGACGTACAATGAGCAGTTCTTC. This sequence encodes CASSPGGRTYNEQFF.

V is TRBV5-1 and J is TRBJ2-7; D is unresolved. The CDR3 spans 15 residues. The germline CDR1 and CDR2 sequences are SGHRS and YFSETQ. V lost 4 bases and J 6 bases, leaving 20 bases between the germline ends. The CDR3, as DNA: TGCGCCAGCAGCCCGTCCCCACAAGGAGTTGTCGAGCAGTACTTC. Its translation is CASSPSPQGVVEQYF.

V usage is TRBV2 and J usage is TRBJ2-3; TRBD2 aligns across 9 bases. The CDR3 totals 17 residues. CDR1 and CDR2 (germline): SNHLY, FYNNEI. V was pared by 4 bases and J by 1 base, with 9 bases of the junction left unmatched. Here the CDR3 DNA reads TGTGCCAGCAGTGCGCTAGCGGGATACACGCGCACAGATACGCAGTATTTT. Translated: CASSALAGYTRTDTQYF.

This clone was counted only a few times. The chain combines TRBV11-2 with TRBJ2-1, with 12 bases that match TRBD2. Germline loops: CDR1 SGHAT, CDR2 FQNNGV. With V trimmed by 6 bases and J by 12 bases, 15 bases remained unmatched. The CDR3 spans 16 residues. DNA of the CDR3: TGTGCCAGCAGACAGGGACTAGCGGGCCTGGGGGGCGTGCAGTTCTTC. This sequence encodes CASRQGLAGLGGVQFF.

The chain links TRBV2 to TRBJ2-5; 12 bases match TRBD2. CDR1 is SNHLY, CDR2 FYNNEI, per germline. Losses at the gene ends were 1 base for V and 4 bases for J; bases not matched to a gene: 7. CDR3 length: 17 amino acids. The CDR3 region has the DNA TGTGCCAGCAGTGAAGTCTCCCCTAGCGGGGGGGGAGAGACCCAGTACTTC. The encoded protein is CASSEVSPSGGGETQYF.

The chain joins TRBV7-9 to TRBJ1-1; TRBD1 matches 8 bases. V shed 4 bases, J shed 4 bases, and the junction held 5 bases outside the gene matches. The CDR3 covers 14 residues. The germline V gene has CDR1 SEHNR and CDR2 FQNEAQ (reference sequence). The CDR3 sequence is CASSSDRVGTEAFF. CDR3 bases: TGTGCCAGCAGCTCGGACAGGGTAGGCACTGAAGCTTTCTTT.

The rearrangement joins TRBV28 to TRBJ1-4, with D hard to call. V was cut by 6 bases and J by 0 bases, with 11 bases left in between. CDR1 is MDHEN and CDR2 is SYDVKM in the germline V gene. The CDR3 spans 15 residues. CDR3 protein: CASSREPSTNEKLFF. CDR3 in DNA: TGTGCCAGCAGCCGAGAGCCATCAACTAATGAAAAACTGTTTTTT.

V and J are TRBV27 and TRBJ2-7; 10 bases map to TRBD1. Germline V gene lookup returns CDR1 MNHEY and CDR2 SMNVEV (reference sequence). The V and J ends lost 8 bases and 1 base, in that order; junction bases with no gene match: 5. The CDR3 spans 14 residues. The CDR3 reads CASGDRGLSYEQYF. CDR3 nucleotides: TGTGCCAGCGGCGACAGGGGGCTATCCTACGAGCAGTACTTC.